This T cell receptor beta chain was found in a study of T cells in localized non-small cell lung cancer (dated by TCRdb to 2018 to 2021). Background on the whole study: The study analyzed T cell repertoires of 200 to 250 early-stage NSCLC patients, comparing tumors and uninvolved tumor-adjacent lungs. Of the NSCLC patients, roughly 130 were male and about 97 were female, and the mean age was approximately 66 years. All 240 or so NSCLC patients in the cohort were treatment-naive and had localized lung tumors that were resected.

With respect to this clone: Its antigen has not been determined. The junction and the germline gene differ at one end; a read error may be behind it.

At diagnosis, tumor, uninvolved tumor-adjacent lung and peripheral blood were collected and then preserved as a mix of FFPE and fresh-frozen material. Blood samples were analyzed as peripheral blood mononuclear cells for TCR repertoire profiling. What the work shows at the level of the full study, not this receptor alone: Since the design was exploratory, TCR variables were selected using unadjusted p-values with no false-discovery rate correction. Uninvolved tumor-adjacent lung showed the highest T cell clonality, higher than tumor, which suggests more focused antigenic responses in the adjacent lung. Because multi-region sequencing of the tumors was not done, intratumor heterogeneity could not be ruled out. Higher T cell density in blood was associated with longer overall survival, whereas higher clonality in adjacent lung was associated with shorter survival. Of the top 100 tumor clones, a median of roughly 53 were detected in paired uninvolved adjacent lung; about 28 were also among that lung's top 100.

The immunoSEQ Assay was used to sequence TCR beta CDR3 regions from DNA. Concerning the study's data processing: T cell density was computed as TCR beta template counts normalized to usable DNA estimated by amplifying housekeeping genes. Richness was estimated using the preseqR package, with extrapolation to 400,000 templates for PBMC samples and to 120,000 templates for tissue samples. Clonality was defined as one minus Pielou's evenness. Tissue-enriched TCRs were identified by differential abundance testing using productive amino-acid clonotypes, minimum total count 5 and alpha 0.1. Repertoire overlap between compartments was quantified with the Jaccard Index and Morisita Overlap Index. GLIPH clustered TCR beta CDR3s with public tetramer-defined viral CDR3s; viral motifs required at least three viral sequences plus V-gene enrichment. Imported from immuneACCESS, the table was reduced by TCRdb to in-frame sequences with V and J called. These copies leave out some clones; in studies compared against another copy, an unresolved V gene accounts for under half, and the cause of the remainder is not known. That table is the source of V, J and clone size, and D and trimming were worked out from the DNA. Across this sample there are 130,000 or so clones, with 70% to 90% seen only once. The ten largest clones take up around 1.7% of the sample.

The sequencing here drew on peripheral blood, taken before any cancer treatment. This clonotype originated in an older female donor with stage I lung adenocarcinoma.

For the CDR3, the sequence is CASSPRVVTGGLF. The nucleotide sequence reads as follows: TGTGCCAGCAGCCCAAGGGTTGTGACAGGGGGGTTGTTT. The chain links TRBV11-2 with TRBJ2-7; TRBD1 fits 9 bases in the junction. Taken from the germline V gene, the CDR1 and CDR2 loops are SGHAT and FQNNGV. The CDR3 sequence holds 13 residues, the cysteine and phenylalanine included. Just the 39-base CDR3 DNA is kept, in frame starting at base 1.